These T cell receptor beta chains were read from a single sample in a study of shared clonotypes between healthy human individuals. The protocol was immunoSEQ multiplex PCR, while the TCRdb copy is restricted to in-frame clones and leaves out a portion. The profile shows about 1 million clones, about 75% of them singletons. Sequenced sample: memory CD4+ T cells sorted from blood. The receptors were sampled from a man between 18 and 29 years old in good health. Each CDR3 is given with its conserved first and last residue. D genes are given only for firm matches. The size entry is marked missing in some rows and otherwise reads once, few, many or a size class.

v_gene	d_gene	abundance	j_gene	CDR3aa	CDR3nt
TRBV18	TRBD1	-	TRBJ1-2	CASSPGQASNYGYTF	TGTGCCAGCTCACCTGGACAGGCCTCTAACTATGGCTACACCTTC
TRBV5-1	TRBD1	-	TRBJ2-3	CASSFQGTGTDTQYF	TGCGCCAGCAGCTTTCAGGGGACAGGCACAGATACGCAGTATTTT
TRBV10-3	-	-	TRBJ2-1	CAISESASATYNEQFF	TGTGCCATCAGTGAGTCAGCCTCGGCCACCTACAATGAGCAGTTCTTC
TRBV19	-	-	TRBJ1-4	CASRGPGTNEKLFF	TGTGCCAGTAGGGGGCCGGGAACTAATGAAAAACTGTTTTTT
TRBV2	-	many	TRBJ2-1	CASSMDSPNEQFF	TGTGCCAGCAGTATGGACAGTCCCAATGAGCAGTTCTTC
TRBV7-6	-	-	TRBJ1-1	CASSLDRSNTEAFF	TGTGCCAGCAGCTTAGACAGGAGCAACACTGAAGCTTTCTTT
TRBV7-8	-	once	TRBJ1-6	CASSLYRDSPLHF	TGTGCCAGCAGCTTATACAGGGATTCACCCCTCCACTTT
TRBV4-2	TRBD2	-	TRBJ2-7	CASSRELAGGTYEQYF	TGTGCCAGCAGCCGAGAACTAGCGGGAGGTACCTACGAGCAGTACTTC
TRBV6-4	-	-	TRBJ1-2	CASSATGGRGYTF	TGTGCCAGCAGTGCCACAGGCGGACGGGGCTACACCTTC
TRBV15	-	-	TRBJ2-7	CATSRDRDKAREQYF	TGTGCCACCAGCAGAGATAGGGACAAGGCTCGGGAGCAGTACTTC
TRBV19	-	-	TRBJ2-7	CASSFTLGLSYEQYF	TGTGCCAGTAGCTTTACTTTGGGCCTCTCCTACGAGCAGTACTTC
TRBV7-2	-	-	TRBJ2-1	CASSLVQGYNEQFF	TGTGCCAGCAGCTTAGTACAGGGATACAATGAGCAGTTCTTC
TRBV25-1	TRBD2	-	TRBJ2-5	CASCGGGLWETQYF	TGTGCCAGCTGCGGCGGGGGGCTTTGGGAGACCCAGTACTTC
TRBV11-2	TRBD2	once	TRBJ2-1	CASSLGGGPNNEQFF	TGTGCCAGCAGCTTAGGCGGGGGACCCAACAATGAGCAGTTCTTC
TRBV10-1	-	-	TRBJ2-2	CASKSSFTGELFF	TGCGCCAGCAAGTCCAGTTTCACCGGGGAGCTGTTTTTT
TRBV6-6	-	-	TRBJ1-5	CASSAAGGNQPQHF	TGTGCCAGCAGTGCCGCAGGGGGCAATCAGCCCCAGCATTTT
TRBV18	-	-	TRBJ2-5	CASSRTQAYQETQYF	TGTGCCAGCTCTCGTACTCAGGCTTACCAAGAGACCCAGTACTTC
TRBV30	-	few	TRBJ1-4	CAWAPWGANEKLFF	TGTGCCTGGGCCCCTTGGGGGGCTAATGAAAAACTGTTTTTT
TRBV2	TRBD1	-	TRBJ2-3	CASKLGQVNTDTQYF	TGTGCCAGCAAATTGGGACAGGTGAACACAGATACGCAGTATTTT
TRBV7-2	-	-	TRBJ1-1	CASSLNSPNTEAFF	TGTGCCAGCAGCTTGAATAGCCCTAACACTGAAGCTTTCTTT
TRBV5-3	TRBD2	few	TRBJ2-2	CARSWAGAGNMTGELFF	TGTGCCAGAAGCTGGGCCGGAGCGGGAAATATGACCGGGGAGCTGTTTTTT
TRBV9	TRBD2	-	TRBJ2-1	CASSVGIAGGALEQFF	TGTGCCAGCAGCGTAGGGATAGCGGGAGGGGCTCTCGAGCAGTTCTTC
TRBV6-1	-	once	TRBJ1-1	CASRSDNLNTEAFF	TGTGCCAGCAGAAGTGATAACTTGAACACTGAAGCTTTCTTT
TRBV5-1	TRBD2	once	TRBJ2-1	CASSVTSGGSPRQFF	TGCGCCAGCAGCGTGACTAGCGGGGGGAGCCCACGGCAGTTCTTC
TRBV2	-	-	TRBJ1-1	CASSVIRDKAEAFF	TGTGCCAGCAGTGTAATCCGGGACAAAGCTGAAGCTTTCTTT
TRBV2	TRBD1	-	TRBJ2-5	CASSVSLRDRGQETQYF	TGTGCCAGCAGTGTTAGTCTAAGGGACAGGGGCCAAGAGACCCAGTACTTC
TRBV9	-	-	TRBJ1-1	CASSVAGGSGTEAFF	TGTGCCAGCAGCGTAGCGGGAGGTTCGGGCACTGAAGCTTTCTTT
TRBV6-5	-	-	TRBJ2-3	CASSSRKEYHTQYF	TGTGCCAGCAGTTCCAGAAAGGAGTACCATACGCAGTATTTT
TRBV6-5	TRBD1	-	TRBJ1-4	CASSNRGPSEKLFF	TGTGCCAGCAGTAACAGGGGGCCGAGCGAAAAACTGTTTTTT
TRBV27	-	few	TRBJ1-5	CASSLSGGPSNQPQHF	TGTGCCAGCAGTTTATCCGGGGGGCCTAGCAATCAGCCCCAGCATTTT
TRBV30	-	few	TRBJ1-1	CAWEQGTEAFF	TGTGCCTGGGAGCAGGGGACTGAAGCTTTCTTT
TRBV7-9	-	-	TRBJ2-2	CASSLEVITTGELFF	TGTGCCAGCAGCTTAGAGGTGATAACCACCGGGGAGCTGTTTTTT
TRBV2	-	-	TRBJ1-1	CASRAERTEAFF	TGTGCCAGCAGGGCAGAACGCACTGAAGCTTTCTTT
TRBV5-1	TRBD2	-	TRBJ2-1	CASSISGTSGGHSSYNEQFF	TGCGCCAGCAGCATCTCCGGGACTAGCGGGGGCCATTCCTCCTACAATGAGCAGTTCTTC
TRBV9	-	-	TRBJ2-1	CASTQGGPYNEQFF	TGTGCCAGCACCCAAGGGGGGCCCTACAATGAGCAGTTCTTC
TRBV7-8	TRBD2	-	TRBJ2-3	CASSLATSGKTDTQYF	TGTGCCAGCAGCTTGGCGACTAGCGGGAAAACAGATACGCAGTATTTT
TRBV2	-	few	TRBJ2-7	CASSEWDEQYF	TGTGCCAGCAGTGAATGGGATGAGCAGTACTTC
TRBV4-1	TRBD1	-	TRBJ1-2	CASSPAVTGNYGYTF	TGCGCCAGCAGCCCCGCCGTGACAGGGAACTATGGCTACACCTTC
TRBV5-1	-	-	TRBJ1-1	CASQLATGNTEAFF	TGCGCCAGCCAGTTGGCGACAGGGAACACTGAAGCTTTCTTT
TRBV27	-	-	TRBJ1-1	CASSLSLGQRLVTEAFF	TGTGCCAGCAGTTTATCATTAGGACAGAGGTTAGTCACTGAAGCTTTCTTT
TRBV28	-	-	TRBJ1-2	CASSPSGRLSYGYTF	TGTGCCAGCAGTCCCTCGGGTCGGCTTAGTTATGGCTACACCTTC
TRBV2	-	-	TRBJ1-1	CASSAQASTEAFF	TGTGCCAGCAGTGCTCAGGCCTCCACTGAAGCTTTCTTT
TRBV19	TRBD1	-	TRBJ2-6	CASSTGTGISGANVLTF	TGTGCCAGTAGTACCGGGACAGGGATATCTGGGGCCAACGTCCTGACTTTC
TRBV6-5	-	-	TRBJ1-4	CASSYWQGGEKLFF	TGTGCCAGCAGTTATTGGCAGGGAGGCGAAAAACTGTTTTTT
TRBV25-1	-	once	TRBJ2-5	CASATGPQETQYF	TGTGCCAGCGCAACAGGGCCCCAAGAGACCCAGTACTTC
TRBV7-2	-	-	TRBJ2-2	CASSLRGRNTGELFF	TGTGCCAGCAGCCTCCGGGGCCGGAACACCGGGGAGCTGTTTTTT
TRBV27	TRBD2	few	TRBJ2-2	CASRLAGSTGELFF	TGTGCCAGCAGATTAGCGGGGAGCACCGGGGAGCTGTTTTTT
TRBV6-1	TRBD2	-	TRBJ2-2	CASSGRATGELFF	TGTGCCAGTAGCGGGAGGGCGACCGGGGAGCTGTTTTTT
TRBV4-3	-	few	TRBJ2-7	CASSQGAAPTYEQYF	TGCGCCAGCAGCCAAGGAGCAGCGCCTACCTACGAGCAGTACTTC
TRBV4-1	TRBD2	-	TRBJ2-3	CASSQDFLAGRTDTQYF	TGCGCCAGCAGCCAAGATTTTTTAGCGGGTCGAACAGATACGCAGTATTTT
TRBV5-6	-	once	TRBJ2-6	CASSLGRRTSGANVLTF	TGTGCCAGCAGCTTGGGTCGGCGTACCTCTGGGGCCAACGTCCTGACTTTC
TRBV6-1	-	-	TRBJ1-3	CASSEAMGSSGNTIYF	TGTGCCAGCAGTGAAGCTATGGGGTCCTCTGGAAACACCATATATTTT
TRBV9	-	-	TRBJ2-7	CASSATPTGYEQYF	TGTGCCAGCAGCGCGACTCCGACTGGCTACGAGCAGTACTTC
TRBV11-1	TRBD2	many	TRBJ2-2	CASSLAGLAGTGELFF	TGTGCCAGCAGCTTAGCGGGACTAGCGGGTACCGGGGAGCTGTTTTTT
TRBV19	TRBD2	-	TRBJ2-2	CASRPTSGTGGELFF	TGTGCCAGTAGACCGACTAGCGGGACGGGCGGGGAGCTGTTTTTT
TRBV5-1	-	-	TRBJ1-6	CASSLYSGLVPSPLHF	TGCGCCAGCAGCTTGTACTCGGGGCTGGTTCCTTCACCCCTCCACTTT
TRBV11-3	-	few	TRBJ2-1	CASSGDPHGSINEQFF	TGTGCCAGCAGCGGCGACCCCCATGGGAGTATCAATGAGCAGTTCTTC
TRBV11-2	TRBD1	few	TRBJ1-6	CASRRTGGGSPLHF	TGTGCCAGCAGGAGGACAGGGGGGGGTTCACCCCTCCACTTT